This T cell receptor beta chain is drawn from a study of cytomegalovirus exposure and HLA in healthy donors (TCRdb year 2017). About the investigation overall: According to a later analysis, one platform produced both the 100 to 150 validation repertoires and the 666 repertoires of the first cohort. The study was designed to test whether signatures of past pathogen exposure could be identified by cataloging public T cell receptors. A separate validation cohort of more than 100 different subjects was used in addition to the 666-subject first cohort. High-throughput TCR immunosequencing, statistical association of individual TCRs with disease status, and machine learning were combined to predict cytomegalovirus infection status.

For this clone: Its antigen specificity is not known. Per-base quality was not reported, and no clone a single base away is much larger than it.

CDR1 and CDR2 were assigned from the germline V gene as SQVTM and ANQGSEA. The CDR3, from cysteine to phenylalanine, totals 15 residues. Left in the record is the CDR3 DNA by itself, 45 bases read in frame from the first base. Trimming takes 1 base from V and 0 bases from J, and the germline ends sit 10 bases apart. The donors were included in the validation cohort of 130 or so subjects, a group kept apart from the 666-subject first cohort. Overall study outcomes, separate from this receptor: Most TCR sequences were seen in very few donors, while some public TCRs were found in many individuals. Subsequent analysis determined that TCRs grouped into clusters in the first cohort also showed a tendency toward co-occurrence across the 120 validation repertoires, and 94% of cluster scores exceeded 0. A later analysis had no HLA typing for the validation cohort, so co-occurrence there was scored across all 110 or so repertoires. The authors suggested that the approach could potentially be extended to other disease states and immunological phenotypes. In vitro tests confirmed that three of the cytomegalovirus-associated TCR beta chains recognize cytomegalovirus antigens. A total of some 180 TCR beta chains were listed by the study as associated with cytomegalovirus. In both the original and validation cohorts, the classifier was reported to diagnose cytomegalovirus status with high specificity and sensitivity.

Library preparation used the immunoSEQ multiplex PCR assay. The study's processing was this. To diagnose cytomegalovirus status from the catalog of TCR beta chain sequences, a statistical classification framework was built. TCRdb took this table from immuneACCESS and kept in-frame rearrangements with V and J called. Such tables lack part of the clones; where checked against another copy, unresolved V genes explain under half of the gap, and the rest is unexplained. The DNA was the basis for D and trimming; V, J and clone size are from that table. A total of about 140,000 clones appear in this sample, 94% of them only once. Together, the top ten hold roughly 1.9% of the sample.

Sequenced: PBMCs. The V gene is TRBV29-1 and the J gene is TRBJ2-1; the D gene is perhaps TRBD1, from 5 matching bases. This sequence originates from a man between 18 and 29 years old in good health and CMV-seropositive. CDR3 loop: CSVEAGRSSYNEQFF. The sequence in DNA is TGCAGCGTTGAAGCAGGGCGGAGCTCCTACAATGAGCAGTTCTTC.